The 12 T cell receptor beta chains below come from one sample, sequenced in a study of identical twins. TCRdb fed the 5' RACE reads into MiXCR, producing one record per CDR3 protein. The top ten hold about 0.25% of the sample, which has some 1,600,000 distinct CDR3 sequences, roughly 35% seen once. Specimen: cord blood. These TCRs come from a newborn girl in good health.

The gene calls are TRBV4-1 and TRBJ1-1; D gene uncertain. The CDR3 is 15 amino acids. The V and J ends lost 1 base and 4 bases respectively, with 13 bases between them. Germline values: CDR1 MGHRA, CDR2 YSYEKL. The CDR3 loop reads CASSQAPVGGTEAFF. Here the CDR3 DNA reads TGCGCCAGCAGCCAAGCCCCAGTCGGAGGCACTGAAGCTTTCTTT.

In regard to this clonotype: At one boundary the junction diverges from the germline segment, which might be a read error. The V and J genes are TRBV6-1 and TRBJ2-5, with 10 bases fitting TRBD2. The length of the CDR3 is 17 residues. Germline V gives CDR1 MNHNS, CDR2 SASEGT. The CDR3 nucleotides read TGTGCCGGCAGTACGGTGGCTAGCGGGAGAGAATACAATGAGCAGTACTTC. It codes for CAGSTVASGREYNEQYF.

With regard to this clonotype: This may stem from a read error, because a much larger clone lies one nucleotide away. The chain employs TRBV20-1 and TRBJ1-2; the D gene is possibly TRBD1 (5 bases). The CDR3 has 13 residues. The germline gives CDR1 DFQATT, CDR2 SNEGSKA (reference sequence). The CDR3 nucleotides are TGCGGTGCGAGAACAGGCACTTCCTATGGCTACACCTTC. It is translated as CGARTGTSYGYTF.

This clonotype has ten or more counts. The chain uses TRBV29-1 and TRBJ2-5; a possible D gene is TRBD1 (6 bases). CDR1 is SQVTM, CDR2 ANQGSEA, per germline. The CDR3 is 12 amino acids. Between the trimmed V and J ends, which lost 2 bases and 4 bases, there was a span of 8 bases. CDR3 amino acids: CSVEPDRETQYF. CDR3 coding DNA: TGCAGCGTTGAACCGGACAGAGAGACCCAGTACTTC. The full variable domain, with the rest looked up from reference TRBV29-1 and TRBJ2-5, is SAVISQKPSRDICQRGTSLTIQCQVDSQVTMMFWYRQQPGQSLTLIATANQGSEATYESGFVIDKFPISRPNLTFSTLTVSNMSPEDSSIYLCSVEPDRETQYFGPGTRLLVL.

This clonotype was found a few times. This chain connects TRBV20-1 to TRBJ1-6, with a tentative D call TRBD1 (6 bases). Per germline, CDR1 DFQATT and CDR2 SNEGSKA (reference sequence). This CDR3 comprises 12 residues. The germline V and J ends were trimmed by 6 bases and 8 bases, with 11 bases remaining between them. In DNA form, the CDR3 reads TGCAGTGCGGTCAGGGGTGATTCACCCCTCCACTTT. It codes for CSAVRGDSPLHF.

The chain couples TRBV5-1 to TRBJ2-7; TRBD2 matches 11 bases. Germline V gives CDR1 SGHRS, CDR2 YFSETQ. CDR3 length: 17 amino acids. The V and J ends lost 0 bases and 2 bases, in that order; junction bases with no gene match: 7. In nucleotides, the CDR3 is TGCGCCAGCAGCTTGGCCGGGACTAGCGGAGCTGCCTACGAGCAGTACTTC. The encoded protein is CASSLAGTSGAAYEQYF.

This clonotype was detected a few times. The chain links TRBV11-2 to TRBJ1-2; D not resolved. Per the germline V gene, CDR1 is SGHAT and CDR2 is FQNNGV. Trimming took 5 bases from V and 4 from J, leaving 14 bases between them. The CDR3 contains 14 residues. The CDR3 spells CASSRNRVVYGYTF. Here the CDR3 DNA reads TGTGCCAGCAGCCGGAACCGGGTAGTCTATGGCTACACCTTC.

The chain joins TRBV29-1 to TRBJ1-5, with D possibly matching TRBD1 (5 bases). The ends were cut back, 0 bases at V and 4 bases at J, with 7 bases in the middle. The CDR3 has 13 amino acids. Germline V gene data show CDR1 as SQVTM and CDR2 as ANQGSEA. The CDR3 DNA reads TGCAGCGTTGAAGAGAACAGGAATCAGCCCCAGCATTTT. This translates into CSVEENRNQPQHF. Supplemented by reference TRBV29-1 and TRBJ1-5, the full variable domain reads SAVISQKPSRDICQRGTSLTIQCQVDSQVTMMFWYRQQPGQSLTLIATANQGSEATYESGFVIDKFPISRPNLTFSTLTVSNMSPEDSSIYLCSVEENRNQPQHFGDGTRLSIL.

This chain connects TRBV6-6 to TRBJ2-7; 9 bases agree with TRBD1. Germline trimming cut 6 bases from V and 3 bases from J; bases unmatched to any gene: 12. CDR1 MNHNY and CDR2 SVGAGI come from the germline V gene (reference sequence). The CDR3 is made up of 16 amino acids. The CDR3 protein is CASRGTGNRPSYEQYF. The CDR3 DNA reads TGTGCCAGCAGGGGGACAGGGAACCGCCCGAGCTACGAGCAGTACTTC.

This clonotype was observed a few times. The V gene is TRBV20-1, the J gene TRBJ2-7; 9 bases are shared with TRBD2. Germline loops: CDR1 DFQATT, CDR2 SNEGSKA (reference sequence). The junction had 7 bases not matched to a gene; V was cut back by 3 bases and J by 4 bases. CDR3 length: 14 amino acids. The CDR3 is CSARPRLAVYEQYF. CDR3 nucleotide sequence: TGCAGTGCTAGGCCGCGACTAGCGGTTTACGAGCAGTACTTC.

Regarding this clonotype: A much larger clone is a single base away; this may be a read error. The rearrangement uses TRBV5-1 and TRBJ2-1, with 8 bases fitting TRBD1. Germline V lookup: CDR1 SGHRS, CDR2 YFSETQ. This CDR3 is 15 amino acids long. The CDR3 region is CASSPDRGRGIERFF. CDR3 DNA: TGCGCCAGCAGCCCCGACAGGGGAAGAGGGATTGAGCGGTTCTTC.

CDR3 sequence reads: CVGRERGYTF. CDR3 nucleotides: TGCGTTGGAAGGGAAAGGGGCTACACCTTC. J is TRBJ1-2 and V is TRBV29-1; D gene ambiguous. The germline gives CDR1 SQVTM, CDR2 ANQGSEA. The length of the CDR3 is 10 residues.